Shown below are 8 T cell receptor beta chains from a single sample sequenced in a study of blood T cell repertoires in COVID-19. Sequenced by immunoSEQ multiplex PCR; TCRdb stores in-frame clones only, minus some. The sample shows 270,000 or so clones, under 90% of them seen only once. Sequenced input: peripheral blood. Every receptor here comes from a woman between 50 and 59 years old who had recovered from COVID-19.

This rearrangement joins TRBV30 to TRBJ1-6; D uncertain. This CDR3 is built from 12 residues. Between the trimmed V and J ends, which lost 3 bases and 9 bases, there was a span of 9 bases. Germline loops: CDR1 GTSNPN, CDR2 SVGIG (reference sequence). CDR3 DNA: TGTGCCTGGAGCCGGCGGGGTTCACCCCTCCACTTT. Protein: CAWSRRGSPLHF.

Concerning this clone itself: This same CDR3 is encoded by further DNA sequences in the sample. V gene TRBV15 combines with J gene TRBJ1-4; tentative D call: TRBD1 (6 bases). V dropped 0 bases and J dropped 8 bases, with 13 bases sitting between them. Per germline, CDR1 LNHNV and CDR2 YYDKDF (reference sequence). The CDR3 is made up of 15 amino acids. CDR3 coding DNA: TGTGCCACCAGCAGAGAGACAGGAATCTCCGAAAAACTGTTTTTT. Amino acid sequence: CATSRETGISEKLFF.

This clone occurred once. The chain couples TRBV27 to TRBJ2-3; 7 bases fit TRBD1. Germline trimming cut 10 bases from V and 4 bases from J; bases unmatched to any gene: 20. The germline CDR1 and CDR2 sequences are MNHEY and SMNVEV (reference sequence). This CDR3 is built from 17 residues. The CDR3 sequence: CATNQPPTGCTADTQYF. CDR3 nucleotides: TGTGCCACCAATCAACCCCCGACAGGGTGTACAGCAGATACGCAGTATTTT.

This chain uses TRBV7-2 with TRBJ2-3; TRBD2 agrees at 12 bases. This CDR3 region has 15 residues. V trimming: 3 bases; J trimming: 8 bases; junction bases outside the gene matches: 6. CDR1 is SGHTA, CDR2 FQGNSA, per germline. The CDR3 region is CASSLTSGRRGTQYF. The CDR3 DNA sequence: TGTGCCAGCAGCTTGACTAGCGGGAGACGAGGTACGCAGTATTTT.

This chain connects TRBV9 to TRBJ1-1, with no clear D. Trimming stripped 0 bases from V and 3 bases from J, with 12 bases between. This CDR3 is built from 15 residues. Germline-derived CDR1 and CDR2 are SGDLS and YYNGEE. The DNA of the CDR3 is TGTGCCAGCAGCGTAGCTTTAGGGCGGGACACTGAAGCTTTCTTT. It encodes CASSVALGRDTEAFF. Supplemented by reference TRBV9 and TRBJ1-1, the full variable domain reads DSGVTQTPKHLITATGQRVTLRCSPRSGDLSVYWYQQSLDQGLQFLIQYYNGEERAKGNILERFSAQQFPDLHSELNLSSLELGDSALYFCASSVALGRDTEAFFGQGTRLTVV.

The rearrangement joins TRBV28 to TRBJ2-1; D is uncertain. The germline gives CDR1 MDHEN, CDR2 SYDVKM. The V end lost 5 bases, the J end lost 4 bases, and 15 bases lay between the germline ends. There are 15 residues in the CDR3. DNA for the CDR3: TGTGCCAGCAGTCCTTTAGGAAGAGGTTACAATGAGCAGTTCTTC. Its protein is CASSPLGRGYNEQFF.

The rearrangement links TRBV5-1 to TRBJ1-2; 7 bases fit TRBD1. The CDR3 is 15 residues long. Germline CDR1 reads SGHRS; CDR2 reads YFSETQ. J was trimmed by 4 bases and V by 1 base; bases with no gene match: 7. Here the CDR3 reads CASSLRRDSPYGYTF. The CDR3 DNA follows: TGCGCCAGCAGCTTGCGTAGGGACAGCCCCTATGGCTACACCTTC.

The rearrangement links TRBV5-4 to TRBJ2-5, with TRBD1 matching over 7 bases. J was trimmed by 4 bases and V by 4 bases; bases with no gene match: 7. Per the germline V gene, CDR1 is SGHNT and CDR2 is YYREEE (reference sequence). This CDR3 has 14 residues. CDR3 amino acids: CASSDRGGPETQYF. The CDR3 DNA reads as TGTGCCAGCAGCGATCGAGGGGGCCCAGAGACCCAGTACTTC. The full variable domain, rest sourced from reference TRBV5-4 and TRBJ2-5, is ETGVTQSPTHLIKTRGQQVTLRCSSQSGHNTVSWYQQALGQGPQFIFQYYREEENGRGNFPPRFSGLQFPNYSSELNVNALELDDSALYLCASSDRGGPETQYFGPGTRLLVL.